The 25 T cell receptor beta chains presented below share a single source sample, sequenced in a study of T cells in Graves' hyperthyroidism and ophthalmopathy. Using RNA transcripts as the source, TCR beta CDR3 regions were amplified. The HTBI primer set served for first-round RT-PCR of the TCR CDR3. TCRdb re-called the multiplex PCR reads with MiXCR, one entry per CDR3 protein. Seen here are around 200,000 distinct CDR3 sequences, approximately 20% observed once, and the top ten hold around 47%. The material sequenced was blood. All receptors come from a middle-aged man with Graves' hyperthyroidism.

At least ten counts were recorded for this clonotype. The rearrangement uses TRBV20-1 and TRBJ2-1; TRBD2 agrees at 11 bases. V lost 2 bases and J lost 4; bases outside the gene matches: 7. Germline CDR1 is DFQATT and CDR2 is SNEGSKA (reference sequence). The CDR3 totals 16 residues. In nucleotides, the CDR3 is TGCAGTGCTAGATCCCGGACTAGCGGGTTATACAATGAGCAGTTCTTC. Residues: CSARSRTSGLYNEQFF.

The chain uses TRBV9 and TRBJ2-1, with TRBD1 matching over 7 bases. This CDR3 contains 13 residues. The V segment lost 0 bases and the J segment 9 bases; nucleotides outside the gene matches: 3. Per the germline V gene, CDR1 is SGDLS and CDR2 is YYNGEE. The CDR3 region is CASSVGQGGEQFF. CDR3 bases: TGTGCCAGCAGCGTAGGACAGGGCGGTGAGCAGTTCTTC.

This sequence joins TRBV6-5 and TRBJ1-2; a weak D match, TRBD1 (6 bases). The CDR3 length is 14 residues. V gave up 0 bases and J gave up 4 bases, with 9 bases separating them. Germline V gives CDR1 MNHEY, CDR2 SVGAGI. The CDR3: CASSYSAGVYGYTF. The CDR3 DNA follows: TGTGCCAGCAGTTACTCAGCAGGGGTCTATGGCTACACCTTC.

Many counts were recorded for this clonotype. This chain links TRBV3-1 with TRBJ2-7, with TRBD2 matching 13 bases. This CDR3 spans 16 amino acids. Per the germline V gene, CDR1 is LGHDT and CDR2 is YNNKEL (reference sequence). V shed 4 bases, J shed 1 base, and the junction held 4 bases outside the gene matches. CDR3 loop: CASSRGLAGVSYEQYF. CDR3 DNA: TGTGCCAGCAGCCGTGGACTAGCGGGGGTATCCTACGAGCAGTACTTC.

This clonotype occurred many times. The chain combines TRBV7-2 with TRBJ2-1; 7 bases match TRBD2. The germline V gene encodes CDR1 SGHTA and CDR2 FQGNSA. This CDR3 is built from 14 residues. The J segment lost 5 bases and the V segment lost 5 bases, leaving 6 bases of the junction unmatched. As DNA, the CDR3 is TGTGCCAGCAGCCAGAACGCGGGGGACAATGAGCAGTTCTTC. Amino acid sequence: CASSQNAGDNEQFF.

This clonotype was seen a few times. The chain has TRBV28 and TRBJ1-4; no clear D. Germline-derived CDR1 and CDR2 are MDHEN and SYDVKM. The CDR3 covers 15 residues. The germline V and J ends were trimmed by 1 base and 6 bases, with 12 bases remaining between them. The CDR3, as DNA: TGTGCCAGCAGTTTATTTTCACAGATCGATGAAAAACTGTTTTTT. Translating gives CASSLFSQIDEKLFF.

V usage is TRBV5-8 and J usage is TRBJ1-6; D not certain. Germline values: CDR1 SGHTS, CDR2 YDEGEE. V lost 1 base and J 15 bases, leaving 14 bases between the germline ends. This CDR3 has 13 amino acids. The CDR3 DNA reads as TGTGCCAGCAGCTTGCGGCCCCTCGCGAACCTCCACTTT. Translating gives CASSLRPLANLHF.

This clonotype was counted ten times or more. This rearrangement joins TRBV7-2 to TRBJ2-1; D is unresolved. Germline loops: CDR1 SGHTA, CDR2 FQGNSA. The CDR3 totals 14 residues. The V end was cut by 3 bases, the J end by 0 bases, with 6 bases between. The CDR3 nucleotides are TGTGCCAGCAGCTTCCGGAGCTCCTACAATGAGCAGTTCTTC. Translated: CASSFRSSYNEQFF.

The sample holds many counts of this clonotype. This chain joins TRBV6-1 and TRBJ1-2; D is perhaps TRBD1 (5 bases). From germline, CDR1 is MNHNS and CDR2 SASEGT. Trimming pared 5 bases from V and 2 bases from J, leaving 15 bases between. CDR3 length: 15 amino acids. The CDR3 reads CASSYFQGNNYGYTF. Here the CDR3 DNA reads TGTGCCAGCAGTTACTTTCAGGGCAACAACTATGGCTACACCTTC.

At least ten counts were recorded for this clonotype. The chain employs TRBV5-1 and TRBJ1-1; D not certain. CDR1 and CDR2 from the germline V gene are SGHRS and YFSETQ. The CDR3 consists of 13 residues. Trimming shortened V by 5 bases and J by 1 base, and 9 bases separated the two germline ends. The CDR3 nucleotides read TGCGCCAGCAGTGGAGACCCGAACACTGAAGCTTTCTTT. This gives the protein CASSGDPNTEAFF.

This clonotype was picked up many times. The chain couples TRBV6-1 to TRBJ2-7, with TRBD2 as a possible D gene (6 bases). V was trimmed by 2 bases and J by 4 bases, leaving 15 bases between them. This CDR3 has 15 residues. Germline assignment: CDR1 MNHNS and CDR2 SASEGT. CDR3 in DNA: TGTGCCAGCAGTGAACCGTCAAGGAGGGGATACGAGCAGTACTTC. Residues: CASSEPSRRGYEQYF.

This clonotype has a count of ten or more. The chain links TRBV7-8 to TRBJ1-2, with 8 bases matching TRBD1. V lost 5 bases and J lost 6; bases outside the gene matches: 8. Germline CDR1 SGHVS, CDR2 FQNEAQ. This CDR3 spans 14 amino acids. CDR3 nucleotide sequence: TGTGCCAGCAGCCCGCGACTGGACAGGGATGGCTACACCTTC. Amino acid sequence: CASSPRLDRDGYTF.

The chain combines TRBV28 with TRBJ2-7; the D gene could be TRBD1 or TRBD2 (5 bases each). Trimming took off 11 bases at V and 3 bases at J, with 14 bases between the two ends. Germline CDR1 and CDR2: MDHEN and SYDVKM. The CDR3 runs to 12 residues. CDR3 nucleotides: TGTGCCCCCCTCGGGGCTTACTACGAGCAGTACTTC. Its protein product is CAPLGAYYEQYF. The variable domain in full, completed from reference TRBV28 and TRBJ2-7, reads DVKVTQSSRYLVKRTGEKVFLECVQDMDHENMFWYRQDPGLGLRLIYFSYDVKMKEKGDIPEGYSVSREKKERFSLILESASTNQTSMYLCAPLGAYYEQYFGPGTRLTVT.

At least ten counts were recorded for this clonotype. The CDR3 DNA follows: TGCAGTGCTTGGACAGGGTTCGGCGGCTACACCTTC. It specifies CSAWTGFGGYTF. The chain carries TRBV20-1 and TRBJ1-2; 8 bases align to TRBD1. V gave up 5 bases and J gave up 8 bases; unmatched junction bases: 7. The CDR3 covers 12 residues. Looked up from germline, CDR1 is DFQATT and CDR2 is SNEGSKA (reference sequence).

V and J are TRBV12-3 or TRBV12-4 and TRBJ1-1; tentatively, D is TRBD1 (5 bases). Trimming left V 5 bases short and J 7 bases short, with 11 bases between. The length of the CDR3 is 12 residues. CDR3 in amino acids: CASSDDSIEAFF. The CDR3 DNA is TGTGCCAGCAGTGATGACAGCATTGAAGCTTTCTTT.

This clonotype was recorded at least ten times. V usage is TRBV6-2 or TRBV6-3 and J usage is TRBJ2-1; D may be TRBD1 (6 bases). The CDR3 spans 18 residues. The V gene lost 2 bases and the J gene lost 4 bases, with 21 bases spanning the gap. In germline, CDR1 is MNHEY, CDR2 SVGEGT. CDR3 nucleotides: TGTGCCAGCAGTTACACGAGATACCGGGCGAGGGGGTACAATGAGCAGTTCTTC. Encoded protein: CASSYTRYRARGYNEQFF.

The CDR3 bases are TGTGCCAGCAGTTCGCGACAGCACTATGGCTACACCTTC. Protein sequence: CASSSRQHYGYTF. The J gene is TRBJ1-2, the V gene TRBV6-5; possibly TRBD1 for D (5 bases). Between the trimmed V and J ends, which lost 4 bases and 3 bases, there was a span of 9 bases. The germline gives CDR1 MNHEY, CDR2 SVGAGI. The CDR3 sequence is 13 residues long.

This clonotype was seen many times. This chain connects TRBV5-1 to TRBJ2-7; D is undetermined. The CDR3 has 15 amino acids. Germline CDR1 SGHRS, CDR2 YFSETQ. V was pared by 4 bases and J by 5 bases, with 19 bases between. This chain's CDR3 is CASSPETLAVHEQYF. The CDR3 DNA follows: TGCGCCAGCAGCCCGGAAACTTTAGCCGTCCACGAGCAGTACTTC.

The table lists this clonotype with a few counts. The V gene is TRBV4-2, the J gene TRBJ1-1; no clear D. Germline CDR1 LGHNA, CDR2 YNFKEQ. There are 17 residues in the CDR3. V was cut by 4 bases and J by 0 bases, with 18 bases left in between. CDR3 protein: CASSPETRAALNTEAFF. CDR3 bases: TGTGCCAGCAGCCCGGAAACGAGGGCAGCACTGAACACTGAAGCTTTCTTT.

The rearrangement links TRBV29-1 to TRBJ2-5; D is possibly TRBD2 (6 bases). There are 14 residues in the CDR3. CDR1 and CDR2 from the germline V gene are SQVTM and ANQGSEA. Trimming stripped 1 base from V and 6 bases from J, with 15 bases between. The CDR3 protein is CSVEGHPSEKTQYF. The CDR3 DNA reads as TGCAGCGTTGAAGGACACCCTAGCGAAAAGACCCAGTACTTC.

This clonotype has a handful of counts. The J gene is TRBJ1-2, the V gene TRBV12-3 or TRBV12-4; a weak D match, TRBD1 (5 bases). The CDR3 spans 13 residues. The V end was cut by 7 bases, the J end by 7 bases, with 16 bases between. CDR3 protein: CASTTDSFRGYTF. Here the CDR3 DNA reads TGTGCCAGCACCACCGACAGTTTTCGTGGCTACACCTTC.

CDR3 sequence reads: CASSVHRGNTIYF. The CDR3 DNA reads as TGTGCCAGCAGTGTCCACAGGGGAAACACCATATATTTT. The chain recombines TRBV6-4 with TRBJ1-3; D possibly corresponds to TRBD1 (5 bases). Germline-derived CDR1 and CDR2 are MRHNA and SNTAGT. V lost 4 bases to trimming and J lost 4 bases, with 8 bases between them. The CDR3 is made up of 13 amino acids.

The chain couples TRBV6-2 or TRBV6-3 to TRBJ2-7, with 7 bases lining up with TRBD1. This CDR3 is built from 14 residues. Germline V gives CDR1 MNHEY, CDR2 SVGEGT. V was pared by 5 bases and J by 4 bases, with 8 bases of the junction left unmatched. CDR3: CASSRRTGLYEQYF. The CDR3 DNA sequence: TGTGCCAGCAGTCGACGGACAGGTTTATACGAGCAGTACTTC.

This clonotype was observed at least ten times. The chain couples TRBV20-1 to TRBJ2-1; TRBD2 aligns across 14 bases. The CDR3 consists of 18 residues. Germline lookup yields CDR1 DFQATT and CDR2 SNEGSKA (reference sequence). The junction had 9 bases not matched to a gene; V was cut back by 3 bases and J by 2 bases. The CDR3 DNA follows: TGCAGTGCTAGGGCCGCGACTAGCGGGGGGGGCGCCTACAATGAGCAGTTCTTC. As protein: CSARAATSGGGAYNEQFF.

This clonotype came up many times. The junction differs from germline at one of its ends, possibly a read error. V is TRBV7-2 and J is TRBJ1-1, with a tentative D call TRBD1 (6 bases). Germline V CDR1 and CDR2: SGHTA, FQGNSA. CDR3 length: 15 residues. The CDR3 coding sequence is TGTGCCAGCAGCTCCTTTGCAGGGGAGAACCCTGAAGCTTTCTTT. It specifies CASSSFAGENPEAFF.